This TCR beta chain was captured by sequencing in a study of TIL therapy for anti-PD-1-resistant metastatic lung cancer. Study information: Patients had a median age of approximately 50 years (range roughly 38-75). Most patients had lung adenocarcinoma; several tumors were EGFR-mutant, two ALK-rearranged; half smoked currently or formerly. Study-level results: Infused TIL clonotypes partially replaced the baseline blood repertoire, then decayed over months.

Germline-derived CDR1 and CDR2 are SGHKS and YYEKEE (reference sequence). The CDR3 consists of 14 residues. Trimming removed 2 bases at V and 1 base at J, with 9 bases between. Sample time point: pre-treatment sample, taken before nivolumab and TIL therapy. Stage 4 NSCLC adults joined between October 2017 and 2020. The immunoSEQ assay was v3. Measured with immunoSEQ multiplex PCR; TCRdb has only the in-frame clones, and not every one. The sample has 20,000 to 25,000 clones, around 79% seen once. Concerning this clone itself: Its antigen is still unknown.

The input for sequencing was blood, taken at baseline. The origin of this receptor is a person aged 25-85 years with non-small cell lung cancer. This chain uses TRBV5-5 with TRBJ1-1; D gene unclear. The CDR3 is CASSFAGSNTEAFF. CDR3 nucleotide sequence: TGTGCCAGCAGCTTTGCAGGATCGAACACTGAAGCTTTCTTT.